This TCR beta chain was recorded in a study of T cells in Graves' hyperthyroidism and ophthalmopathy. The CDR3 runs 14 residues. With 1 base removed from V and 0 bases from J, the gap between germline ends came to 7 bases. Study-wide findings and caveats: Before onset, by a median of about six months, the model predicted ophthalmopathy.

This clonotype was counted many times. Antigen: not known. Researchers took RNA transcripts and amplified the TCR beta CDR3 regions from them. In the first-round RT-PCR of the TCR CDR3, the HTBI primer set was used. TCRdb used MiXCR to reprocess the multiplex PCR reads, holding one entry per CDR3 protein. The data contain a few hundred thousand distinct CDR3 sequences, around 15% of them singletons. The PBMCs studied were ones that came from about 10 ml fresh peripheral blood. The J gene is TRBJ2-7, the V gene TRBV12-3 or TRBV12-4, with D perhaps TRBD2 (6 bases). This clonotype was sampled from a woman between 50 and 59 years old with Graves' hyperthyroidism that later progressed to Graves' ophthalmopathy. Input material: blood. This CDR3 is CASSLGRDSYEQYF. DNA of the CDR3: TGTGCCAGCAGTTTAGGGCGGGACTCCTACGAGCAGTACTTC.